Described below is a single TCR beta chain sequence and its context. The target antigen is unknown. The data derive from a study of cytomegalovirus exposure and HLA in healthy donors. Trimming removed 2 bases at V and 2 bases at J, with 10 bases between. The CDR3 has 15 amino acids. The germline gives CDR1 SGHVS, CDR2 FNYEAQ. Notes on the study in general: The study recorded around 160 TCR beta chains that were cytomegalovirus-associated. Upon later analysis, HLA-associated TCR beta chains proved more clonally expanded than other, equally common chains. Only CMV serostatus was available as immune exposure information.

The PCR made use of 60 Vbeta and 13 Jbeta primers. Sequencing was performed with immunoSEQ multiplex PCR; in TCRdb, only in-frame clones are kept and a portion is missing. The sample gives 120,000 to 150,000 clones, roughly 68% of which show up once; roughly 4.7% is in the top ten. Participants comprised healthy donors of bone marrow. Sequenced input: PBMCs. This clonotype originated in a man aged 60-69 years in good health and CMV-seronegative. The V gene is TRBV7-6, the J gene TRBJ1-5; D not resolved. The CDR3: CASSLRPAGNQPQHF. CDR3 nucleotides: TGTGCCAGCAGCTTAAGGCCAGCGGGCAATCAGCCCCAGCATTTT.